This TCR beta chain came from a study of T cell changes during pregnancy in multiple sclerosis. The table came from immunoSEQ multiplex PCR; TCRdb's copy has only in-frame clones and leaves some out. Of tens of thousands of clones detected, 75% to 95% appear once; the ten largest clones hold 5.3%. V was shortened by 2 bases and J by 4 bases, with 10 bases between the two germline ends. This CDR3 has 14 residues. Per the germline V gene, CDR1 is SGHTA and CDR2 is FQGTGA. This chain uses TRBV7-3 with TRBJ2-3, with TRBD1 as a possible D gene (5 bases). Sequencing was performed on CD8+ T cells from peripheral blood mononuclear cells, taken before pregnancy. The sequence was collected from a female donor with multiple sclerosis, enrolled in a pregnancy study. CDR3 sequence (DNA): TGTGCCAGCAGCTTAGCTGGGGCATCAGATACGCAGTATTTT. It codes for CASSLAGASDTQYF.